This T cell receptor beta chain appears in the sequencing data of a study of Ad26.COV2.S vaccination and SARS-CoV-2 variants. Specified treatment: approximately 18 received Ad26.COV2.S at low or high dose, single or two shots; roughly five received placebo; per-sample allocation not given. Day 63 after the first vaccine or placebo injection was the time point for sampling. Sequenced by immunoSEQ multiplex PCR; TCRdb stores in-frame clones only, minus some. The table records around 320,000 clones, around 85% of them present only once. This clone was observed a few times. Antigen specificity is unknown. Trimming removed 5 bases at V and 7 bases at J, with 11 bases between. CDR1 is SGHTA and CDR2 is FQGNSA in the germline V gene. This CDR3 region has 12 residues. General study results and limits: Vaccinated and placebo-treated recipients had similar non-spike TCR breadth.

The receptor was derived from a person between 18 and 65 years old who received the Ad26.COV2.S COVID-19 vaccine or a placebo. This specimen consisted of peripheral blood, obtained in a trial of Ad26.COV2.S vaccine versus placebo. The chain joins TRBV7-2 to TRBJ1-2; no definite D call. CDR3 residues: CASSQSLSGYTF. The CDR3 DNA reads as TGTGCCAGCAGCCAATCCCTATCTGGCTACACCTTC.